The T cell receptor (beta chain) described here comes from a study of shared clonotypes between healthy human individuals. This CDR3 comprises 16 residues. Per germline, CDR1 MNHNY and CDR2 SVGAGI (reference sequence). Trimming removed 7 bases from V and 0 bases from J, with 18 bases in between. Each subset's genomic DNA was shared equally among a number of immunoSEQ plates. 200 ng DNA, tens of thousands of T cell genomes, went into each sorted-subset replicate PCR. Source study methods: Junction-only immunoSEQ sequences carried no quality scores, so filtering differed. The repertoire was sequenced with immunoSEQ multiplex PCR; TCRdb's copy has only in-frame clones and lacks some. That table gives V, J and clone size, and the DNA gave D and trimming. This sample has about 2.3 million clones, with about nine tenths found just once. A split of CD4+ cells into CD45RA+ naive and CD45RA-negative memory subsets was performed.

Specimen: naive CD4+ T cells from PBMCs. Subset described: CD45RA+ positively selected. This receptor was obtained from a man between 18 and 35 years old in good health. Some clones in this sample may be carry-over from other donors' samples. The chain combines TRBV6-6 with TRBJ2-5, with D tentatively TRBD2 (6 bases). CDR3 nucleotides: TGTGCCAGCACCAACGGGGGTTTGGGAGACCAAGAGACCCAGTACTTC. It specifies CASTNGGLGDQETQYF.